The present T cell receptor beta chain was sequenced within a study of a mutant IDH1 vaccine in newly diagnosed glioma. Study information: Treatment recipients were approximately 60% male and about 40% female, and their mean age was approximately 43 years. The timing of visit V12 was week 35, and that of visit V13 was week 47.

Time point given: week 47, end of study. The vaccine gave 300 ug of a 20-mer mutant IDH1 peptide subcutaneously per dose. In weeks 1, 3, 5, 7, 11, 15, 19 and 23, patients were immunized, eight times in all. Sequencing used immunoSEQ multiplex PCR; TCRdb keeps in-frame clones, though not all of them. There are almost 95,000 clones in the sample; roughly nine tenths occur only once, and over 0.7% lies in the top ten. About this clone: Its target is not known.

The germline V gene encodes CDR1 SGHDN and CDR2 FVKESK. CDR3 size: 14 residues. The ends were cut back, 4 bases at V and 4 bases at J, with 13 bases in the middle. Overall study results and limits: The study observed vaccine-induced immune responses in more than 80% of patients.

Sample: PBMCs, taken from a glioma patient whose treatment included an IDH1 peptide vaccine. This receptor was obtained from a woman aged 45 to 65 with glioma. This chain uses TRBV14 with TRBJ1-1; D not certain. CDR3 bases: TGTGCCAGCAGCCTCTCGAGGAGGGCCACTGAAGCTTTCTTT. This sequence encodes CASSLSRRATEAFF.